The present T cell receptor beta chain was sequenced within a study of shared clonotypes between healthy human individuals. Study-wide context: Each donor's CD4 naive and CD4 memory cells filled three plates apiece, CD8 naive two, and CD8 memory one.

Selected positively for CCR7 and CD45RO-negative, naive CD8 cells excluded terminally differentiated effector memory CD45RA+ cells. The CDR3 is made up of 12 amino acids. Germline V CDR1 and CDR2: MNHNS, SASEGT. Trimming took off 3 bases at V and 6 bases at J, with 9 bases between the two ends. Repertoires were generated with immunoSEQ multiplex PCR, while TCRdb's copy carries only in-frame clones and drops some. The repertoire holds over 2,000,000 clones, with 90% to 95% as singletons. The chain couples TRBV6-1 to TRBJ2-7; TRBD2 is a possible D gene (6 bases). Material: naive CD8+ T cells from PBMCs. This sequence was found in a man younger than 35 in good health. Some clones in this sample may be carry-over from other donors' samples. The CDR3 protein is CASSEGGGEQYF. CDR3 nucleotides: TGTGCCAGCAGTGAGGGGGGAGGCGAGCAGTACTTC.